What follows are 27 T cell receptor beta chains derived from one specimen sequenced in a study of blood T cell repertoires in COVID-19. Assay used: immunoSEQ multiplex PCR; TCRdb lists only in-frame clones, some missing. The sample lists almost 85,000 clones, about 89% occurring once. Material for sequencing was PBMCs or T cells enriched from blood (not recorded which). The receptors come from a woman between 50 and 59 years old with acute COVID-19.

CDR3 sequence (DNA): TGTGCCAGCAGCCAGCCACAGGGCCGGGACACTGAAGCTTTCTTT. The encoded protein is CASSQPQGRDTEAFF. The V call is TRBV4-2, the J call TRBJ1-1, with a tentative D call TRBD1 (6 bases). The CDR3 extends over 15 amino acids. V was clipped by 3 bases and J by 3 bases, with 14 bases between them. Per the germline V gene, CDR1 is LGHNA and CDR2 is YNFKEQ.

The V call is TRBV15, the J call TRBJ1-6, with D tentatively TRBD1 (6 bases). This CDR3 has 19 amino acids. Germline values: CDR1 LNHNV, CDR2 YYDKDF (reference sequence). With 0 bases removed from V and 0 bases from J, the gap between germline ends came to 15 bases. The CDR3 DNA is TGTGCCACCAGCAGAGAGGCGGCAGGGGAGAGCTCCTATAATTCACCCCTCCACTTT. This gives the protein CATSREAAGESSYNSPLHF.

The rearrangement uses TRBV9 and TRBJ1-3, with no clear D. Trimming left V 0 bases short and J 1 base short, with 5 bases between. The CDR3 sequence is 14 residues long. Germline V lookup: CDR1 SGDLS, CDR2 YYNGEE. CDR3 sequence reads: CASSVDNSGNTIYF. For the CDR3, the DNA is TGTGCCAGCAGCGTAGACAATTCTGGAAACACCATATATTTT.

CDR3 in DNA: TGTGCCAGCAGCCCCGGGGGTCATAGCAATCAGCCCCAGCATTTT. Translation gives CASSPGGHSNQPQHF. This chain uses TRBV7-2 with TRBJ1-5, with a tentative D call TRBD1 (5 bases). V dropped 5 bases and J dropped 0 bases, with 11 bases sitting between them. The CDR3 is 15 amino acids. Germline CDR1 and CDR2: SGHTA and FQGNSA.

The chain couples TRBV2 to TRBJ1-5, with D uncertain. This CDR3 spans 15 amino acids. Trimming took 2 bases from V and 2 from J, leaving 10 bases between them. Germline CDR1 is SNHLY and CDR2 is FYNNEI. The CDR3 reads CASSERGLRNQPQHF. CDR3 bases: TGTGCCAGCAGTGAAAGAGGACTGCGCAATCAGCCCCAGCATTTT. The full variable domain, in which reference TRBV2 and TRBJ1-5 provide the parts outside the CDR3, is EPEVTQTPSHQVTQMGQEVILRCVPISNHLYFYWYRQILGQKVEFLVSFYNNEISEKSEIFDDQFSVERPDGSNFTLKIRSTKLEDSAMYFCASSERGLRNQPQHFGDGTRLSIL.

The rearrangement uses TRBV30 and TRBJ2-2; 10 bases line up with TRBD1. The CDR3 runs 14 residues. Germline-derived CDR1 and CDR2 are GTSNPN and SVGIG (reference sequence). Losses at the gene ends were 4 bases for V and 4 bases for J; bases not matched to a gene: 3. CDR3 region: CAWNRDRGTGELFF. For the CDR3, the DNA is TGTGCCTGGAACCGGGACAGGGGCACCGGGGAGCTGTTTTTT.

The chain's CDR3 is CAWSRDRANTEAFF. The CDR3 region has the DNA TGTGCCTGGAGCAGGGACAGGGCAAACACTGAAGCTTTCTTT. This chain uses TRBV30 with TRBJ1-1; 9 nucleotides agree with TRBD1. Germline V gene data show CDR1 as GTSNPN and CDR2 as SVGIG (reference sequence). The CDR3 contains 14 residues. The V segment lost 3 bases and the J segment 2 bases; nucleotides outside the gene matches: 4.

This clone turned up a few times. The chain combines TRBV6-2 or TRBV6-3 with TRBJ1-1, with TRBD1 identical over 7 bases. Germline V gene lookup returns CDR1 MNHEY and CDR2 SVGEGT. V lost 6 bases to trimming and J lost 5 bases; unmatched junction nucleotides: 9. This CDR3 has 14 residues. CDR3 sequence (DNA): TGTGCCAGCAGCAACCGGGACAGTCTGACTGAAGCTTTCTTT. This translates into CASSNRDSLTEAFF.

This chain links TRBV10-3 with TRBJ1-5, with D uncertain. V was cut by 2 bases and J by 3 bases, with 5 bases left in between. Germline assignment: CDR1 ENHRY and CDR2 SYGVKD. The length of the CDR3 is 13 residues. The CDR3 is CAISESTNQPQHF. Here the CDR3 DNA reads TGTGCCATCAGTGAGAGCACCAATCAGCCCCAGCATTTT.

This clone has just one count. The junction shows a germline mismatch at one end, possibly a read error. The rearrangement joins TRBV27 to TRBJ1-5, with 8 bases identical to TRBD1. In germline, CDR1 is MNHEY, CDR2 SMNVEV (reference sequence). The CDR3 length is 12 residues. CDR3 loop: CASRLQGEPQHF. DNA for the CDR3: TGTGCCAGCCGTTTACAGGGGGAGCCCCAGCATTTT.

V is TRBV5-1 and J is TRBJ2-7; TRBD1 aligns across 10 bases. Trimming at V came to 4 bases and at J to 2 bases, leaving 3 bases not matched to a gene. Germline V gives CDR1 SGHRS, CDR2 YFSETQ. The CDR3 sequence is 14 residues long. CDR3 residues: CASSVGQGAYEQYF. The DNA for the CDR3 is TGCGCCAGCAGCGTAGGACAGGGGGCCTACGAGCAGTACTTC.

Here the CDR3 DNA reads TGTGCCAGCAGTTTAGGAGGGATCTACGAGCAGTACTTC. Amino acids: CASSLGGIYEQYF. V and J are TRBV12-3 or TRBV12-4 and TRBJ2-7; D possibly corresponds to TRBD2 (5 bases). CDR3 length equals 13 residues. V was pared by 1 base and J by 3 bases, with 7 bases between.

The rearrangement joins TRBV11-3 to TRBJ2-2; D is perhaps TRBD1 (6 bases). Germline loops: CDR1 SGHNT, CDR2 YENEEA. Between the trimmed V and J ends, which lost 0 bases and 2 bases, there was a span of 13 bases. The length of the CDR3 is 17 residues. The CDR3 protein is CASSLENYRVNTGELFF. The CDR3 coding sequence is TGTGCCAGCAGCTTAGAGAATTACAGGGTCAACACCGGGGAGCTGTTTTTT.

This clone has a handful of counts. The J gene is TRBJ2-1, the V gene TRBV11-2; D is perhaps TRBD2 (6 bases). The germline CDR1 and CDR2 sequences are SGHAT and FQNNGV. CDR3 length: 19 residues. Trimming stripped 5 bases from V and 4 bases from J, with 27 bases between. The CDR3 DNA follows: TGTGCCAGCAGCATCAGAACGGGAGCTCATCCCGGGAAGTACAATGAGCAGTTCTTC. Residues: CASSIRTGAHPGKYNEQFF. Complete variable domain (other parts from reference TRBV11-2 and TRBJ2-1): EAGVAQSPRYKIIEKRQSVAFWCNPISGHATLYWYQQILGQGPKLLIQFQNNGVVDDSQLPKDRFSAERLKGVDSTLKIQPAKLEDSAVYLCASSIRTGAHPGKYNEQFFGPGTRLTVL.

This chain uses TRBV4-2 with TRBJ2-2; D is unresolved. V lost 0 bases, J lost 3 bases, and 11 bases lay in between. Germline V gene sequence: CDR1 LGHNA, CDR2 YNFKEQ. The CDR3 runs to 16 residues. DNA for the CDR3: TGTGCCAGCAGCCAAGATCAAGGTCTAGACACCGGGGAGCTGTTTTTT. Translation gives CASSQDQGLDTGELFF.

In nucleotides, the CDR3 is TGTGCCTGGAGTCCGAACAGGGTCACCTACGAGCAGTACTTC. Protein sequence: CAWSPNRVTYEQYF. The V call is TRBV30, the J call TRBJ2-7; tentatively, D is TRBD1 (6 bases). The length of the CDR3 is 14 residues. V lost 2 bases to trimming and J lost 2 bases, with 13 bases between them. Germline CDR1 is GTSNPN and CDR2 is SVGIG (reference sequence).

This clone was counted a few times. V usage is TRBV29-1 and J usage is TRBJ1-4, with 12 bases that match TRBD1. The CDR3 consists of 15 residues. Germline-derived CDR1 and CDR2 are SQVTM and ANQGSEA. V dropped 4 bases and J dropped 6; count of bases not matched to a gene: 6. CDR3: CSVGGGDRGHEKLFF. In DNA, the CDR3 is TGCAGCGTTGGCGGAGGGGACAGGGGGCATGAAAAACTGTTTTTT.

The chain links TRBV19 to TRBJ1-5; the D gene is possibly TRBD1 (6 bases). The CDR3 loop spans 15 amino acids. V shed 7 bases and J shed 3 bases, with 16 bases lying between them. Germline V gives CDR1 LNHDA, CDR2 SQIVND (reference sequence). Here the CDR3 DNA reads TGTGCCAGTAAAATTACAGGGTCCTCCAATCAGCCCCAGCATTTT. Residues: CASKITGSSNQPQHF.

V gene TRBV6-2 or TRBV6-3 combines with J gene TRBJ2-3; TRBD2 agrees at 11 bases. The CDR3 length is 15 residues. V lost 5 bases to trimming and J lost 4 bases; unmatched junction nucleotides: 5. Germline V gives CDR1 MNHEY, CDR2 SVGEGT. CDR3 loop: CASSQTSGNPDTQYF. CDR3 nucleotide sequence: TGTGCCAGCAGTCAGACTAGCGGGAATCCAGATACGCAGTATTTT.

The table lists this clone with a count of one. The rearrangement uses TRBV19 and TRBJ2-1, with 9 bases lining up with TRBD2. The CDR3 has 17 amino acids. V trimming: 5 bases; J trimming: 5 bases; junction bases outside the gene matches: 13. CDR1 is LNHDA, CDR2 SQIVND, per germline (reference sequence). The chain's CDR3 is CASSLHPGAGGDNEQFF. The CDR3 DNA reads TGTGCCAGTAGTCTCCACCCGGGAGCGGGAGGAGACAATGAGCAGTTCTTC.

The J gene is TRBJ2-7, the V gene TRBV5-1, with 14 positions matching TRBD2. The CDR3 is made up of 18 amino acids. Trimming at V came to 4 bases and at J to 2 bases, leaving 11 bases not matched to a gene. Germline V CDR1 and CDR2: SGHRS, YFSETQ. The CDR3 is CASSDGLAGGHSTYEQYF. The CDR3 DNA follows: TGCGCCAGCAGCGACGGACTAGCGGGAGGACACTCTACCTACGAGCAGTACTTC.

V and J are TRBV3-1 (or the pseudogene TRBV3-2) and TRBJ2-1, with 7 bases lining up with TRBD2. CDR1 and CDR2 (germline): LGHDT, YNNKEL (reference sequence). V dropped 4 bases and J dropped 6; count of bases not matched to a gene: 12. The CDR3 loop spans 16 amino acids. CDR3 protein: CASSPQLAVKGNEQFF. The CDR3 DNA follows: TGTGCCAGCAGCCCACAGCTAGCGGTTAAAGGCAATGAGCAGTTCTTC.

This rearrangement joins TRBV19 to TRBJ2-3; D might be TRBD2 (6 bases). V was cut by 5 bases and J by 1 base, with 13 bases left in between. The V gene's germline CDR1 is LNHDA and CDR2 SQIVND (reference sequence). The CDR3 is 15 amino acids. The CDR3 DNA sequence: TGTGCCAGTAGTTCTCCGGGAGAGGGCACAGATACGCAGTATTTT. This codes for CASSSPGEGTDTQYF.

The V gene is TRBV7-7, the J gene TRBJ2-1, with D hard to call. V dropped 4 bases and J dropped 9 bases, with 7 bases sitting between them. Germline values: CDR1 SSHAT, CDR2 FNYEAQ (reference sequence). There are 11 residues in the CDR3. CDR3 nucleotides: TGTGCCAGCAGCTCCACGGGTGAGCAGTTCTTC. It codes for CASSSTGEQFF.

The CDR3 nucleotides are TGTGCCAGCAGCAAAGAGGGAAACAGGTCCTACGAGCAGTACTTC. Its protein product is CASSKEGNRSYEQYF. The gene calls are TRBV21-1 and TRBJ2-7; the table calls TRBD1, which could not be checked here. TRBV21-1 is given as a pseudogene. CDR3 size: 15 residues.

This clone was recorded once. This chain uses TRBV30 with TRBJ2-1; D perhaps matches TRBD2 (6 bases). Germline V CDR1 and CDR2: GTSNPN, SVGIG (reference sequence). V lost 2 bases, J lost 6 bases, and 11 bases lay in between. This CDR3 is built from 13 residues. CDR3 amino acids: CAWSRGLTNEQFF. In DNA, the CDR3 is TGTGCCTGGAGTAGGGGACTTACCAATGAGCAGTTCTTC.

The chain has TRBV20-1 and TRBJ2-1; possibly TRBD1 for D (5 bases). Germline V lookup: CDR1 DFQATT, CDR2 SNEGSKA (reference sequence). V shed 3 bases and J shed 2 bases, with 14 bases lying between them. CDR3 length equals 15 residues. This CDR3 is CSASYRLTTYNEQFF. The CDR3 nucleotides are TGCAGTGCTAGTTACAGGCTAACCACCTACAATGAGCAGTTCTTC.